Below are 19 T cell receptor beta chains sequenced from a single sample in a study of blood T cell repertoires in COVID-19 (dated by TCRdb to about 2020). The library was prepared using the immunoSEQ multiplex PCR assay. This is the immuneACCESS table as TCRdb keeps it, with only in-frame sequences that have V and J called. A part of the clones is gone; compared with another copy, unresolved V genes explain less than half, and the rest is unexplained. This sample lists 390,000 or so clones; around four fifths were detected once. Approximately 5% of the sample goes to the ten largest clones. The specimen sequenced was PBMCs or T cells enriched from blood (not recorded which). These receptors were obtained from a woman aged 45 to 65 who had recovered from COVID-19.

This CDR3 is CASGSPRQGDQPQHF. The CDR3 nucleotides read TGTGCTAGTGGGTCGCCTCGACAGGGGGATCAGCCCCAGCATTTT. V is TRBV12-5 and J is TRBJ1-5; 9 bases align to TRBD1. This CDR3 comprises 15 residues. The germline V gene encodes CDR1 LGHNT and CDR2 FRNRAP. Unmatched junction bases numbered 8, after V lost 6 bases and J lost 5 bases. Full variable domain (missing parts from reference TRBV12-5 and TRBJ1-5): DARVTQTPRHKVTEMGQEVTMRCQPILGHNTVFWYRQTMMQGLELLAYFRNRAPLDDSGMPKDRFSAEMPDATLATLKIQPSEPRDSAVYFCASGSPRQGDQPQHFGDGTRLSIL.

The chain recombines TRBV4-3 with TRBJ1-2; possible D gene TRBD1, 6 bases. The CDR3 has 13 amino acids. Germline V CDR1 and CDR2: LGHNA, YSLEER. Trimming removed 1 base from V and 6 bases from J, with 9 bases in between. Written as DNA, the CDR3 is TGCGCCAGCAGCCAAGGGCCAGGGGATGGCTACACCTTC. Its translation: CASSQGPGDGYTF.

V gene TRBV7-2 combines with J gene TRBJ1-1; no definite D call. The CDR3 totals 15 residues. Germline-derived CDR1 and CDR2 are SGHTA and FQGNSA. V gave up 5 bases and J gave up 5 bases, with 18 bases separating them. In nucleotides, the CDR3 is TGTGCCAGCAGCCCTAACGCTGGCGGTATGACTGAAGCTTTCTTT. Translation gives CASSPNAGGMTEAFF. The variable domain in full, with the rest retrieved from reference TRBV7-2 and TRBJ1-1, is GAGVSQSPSNKVTEKGKDVELRCDPISGHTALYWYRQSLGQGLEFLIYFQGNSAPDKSGLPSDRFSAERTGGSVSTLTIQRTQQEDSAVYLCASSPNAGGMTEAFFGQGTRLTVV.

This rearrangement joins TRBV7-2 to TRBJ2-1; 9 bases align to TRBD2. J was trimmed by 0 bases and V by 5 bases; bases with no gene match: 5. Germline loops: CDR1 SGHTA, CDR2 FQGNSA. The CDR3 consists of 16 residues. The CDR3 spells CASSQGSGSSYNEQFF. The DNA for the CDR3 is TGTGCCAGCAGCCAAGGTAGCGGGAGCTCCTACAATGAGCAGTTCTTC. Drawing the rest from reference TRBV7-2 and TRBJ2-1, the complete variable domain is GAGVSQSPSNKVTEKGKDVELRCDPISGHTALYWYRQSLGQGLEFLIYFQGNSAPDKSGLPSDRFSAERTGGSVSTLTIQRTQQEDSAVYLCASSQGSGSSYNEQFFGPGTRLTVL.

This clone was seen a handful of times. The CDR3 DNA reads TGTGCCAGCAGGGGAGGGGTGGTTACAGATACGCAGTATTTT. Residues: CASRGGVVTDTQYF. The chain is built from TRBV7-3 and TRBJ2-3; TRBD2 matches 7 bases. The germline CDR1 and CDR2 sequences are SGHTA and FQGTGA. The CDR3 runs 14 residues. The ends lost 6 bases at V and 3 bases at J; junction bases unmatched: 6.

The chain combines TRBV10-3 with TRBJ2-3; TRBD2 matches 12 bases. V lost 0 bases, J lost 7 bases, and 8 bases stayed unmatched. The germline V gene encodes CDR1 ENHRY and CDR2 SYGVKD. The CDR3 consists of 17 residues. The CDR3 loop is CAISESSTSGSSHTQYF. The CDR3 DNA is TGTGCCATCAGTGAGTCATCGACTAGCGGGAGTTCTCATACGCAGTATTTT.

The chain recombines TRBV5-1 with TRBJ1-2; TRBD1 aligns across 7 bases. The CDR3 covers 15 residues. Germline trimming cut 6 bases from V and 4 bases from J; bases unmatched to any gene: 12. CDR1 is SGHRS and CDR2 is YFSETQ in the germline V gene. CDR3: CASMRGGQASYGYTF. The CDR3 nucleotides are TGCGCCAGCATGCGAGGAGGACAGGCCTCCTATGGCTACACCTTC.

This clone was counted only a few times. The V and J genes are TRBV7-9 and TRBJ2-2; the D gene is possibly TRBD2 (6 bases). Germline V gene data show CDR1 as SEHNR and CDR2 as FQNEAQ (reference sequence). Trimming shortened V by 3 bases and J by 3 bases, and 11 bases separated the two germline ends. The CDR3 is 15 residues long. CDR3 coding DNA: TGTGCCAGCAGCTTCGGAGGGCCGTACACCGGGGAGCTGTTTTTT. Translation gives CASSFGGPYTGELFF.

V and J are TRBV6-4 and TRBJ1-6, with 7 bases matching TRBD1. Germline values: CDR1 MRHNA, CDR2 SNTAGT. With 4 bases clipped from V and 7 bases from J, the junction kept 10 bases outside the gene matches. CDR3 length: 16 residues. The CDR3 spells CASSASHRGRNSPLHF. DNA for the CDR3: TGTGCCAGCAGTGCGTCGCACAGGGGAAGAAATTCACCCCTCCACTTT.

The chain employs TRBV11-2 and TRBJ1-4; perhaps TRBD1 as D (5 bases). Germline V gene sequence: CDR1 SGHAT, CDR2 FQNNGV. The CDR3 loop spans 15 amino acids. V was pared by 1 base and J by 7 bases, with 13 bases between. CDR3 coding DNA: TGTGCCAGCAGCTTAGCGGGGACTCCTGGTGAAAAACTGTTTTTT. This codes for CASSLAGTPGEKLFF.

The CDR3 DNA reads as TGTGCCAGCAGCTTAGGGGAGGAGGGAATCTACGAGCAGTACTTC. It codes for CASSLGEEGIYEQYF. The chain couples TRBV11-3 to TRBJ2-7, with D possibly TRBD2 on 6 matching bases. The CDR3 is 15 amino acids. Per the germline V gene, CDR1 is SGHNT and CDR2 is YENEEA. The V and J ends lost 1 base and 3 bases respectively, with 13 bases between them.

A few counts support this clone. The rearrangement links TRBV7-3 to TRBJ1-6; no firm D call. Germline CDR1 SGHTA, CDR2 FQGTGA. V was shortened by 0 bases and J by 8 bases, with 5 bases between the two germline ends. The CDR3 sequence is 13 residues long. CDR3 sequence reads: CASSLTRYSPLHF. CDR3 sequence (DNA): TGTGCCAGCAGCTTAACGCGTTATTCACCCCTCCACTTT.

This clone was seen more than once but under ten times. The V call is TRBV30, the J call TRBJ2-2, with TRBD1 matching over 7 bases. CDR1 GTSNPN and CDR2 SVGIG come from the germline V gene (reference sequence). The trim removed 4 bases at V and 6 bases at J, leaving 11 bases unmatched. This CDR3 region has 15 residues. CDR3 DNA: TGTGCCTGGACCCCGAGTGACAGGGATGCCGGGGAGCTGTTTTTT. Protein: CAWTPSDRDAGELFF.

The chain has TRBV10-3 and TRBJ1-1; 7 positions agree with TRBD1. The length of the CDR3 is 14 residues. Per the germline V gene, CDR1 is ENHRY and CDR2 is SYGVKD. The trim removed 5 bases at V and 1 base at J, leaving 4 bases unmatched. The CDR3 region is CAISPGTENTEAFF. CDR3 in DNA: TGTGCCATCAGTCCCGGGACAGAGAACACTGAAGCTTTCTTT.

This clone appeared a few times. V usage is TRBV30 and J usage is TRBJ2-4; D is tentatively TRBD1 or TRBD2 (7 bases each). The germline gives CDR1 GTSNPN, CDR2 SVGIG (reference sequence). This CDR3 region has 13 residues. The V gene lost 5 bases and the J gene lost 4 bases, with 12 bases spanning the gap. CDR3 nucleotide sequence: TGTGCCTGGGCGGGGGACAGTAAAAACATTCAGTACTTC. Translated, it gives CAWAGDSKNIQYF. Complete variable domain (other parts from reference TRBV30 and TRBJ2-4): SQTIHQWPATLVQPVGSPLSLECTVEGTSNPNLYWYRQAAGRGLQLLFYSVGIGQISSEVPQNLSASRPQDRQFILSSKKLLLSDSGFYLCAWAGDSKNIQYFGAGTRLSVL.

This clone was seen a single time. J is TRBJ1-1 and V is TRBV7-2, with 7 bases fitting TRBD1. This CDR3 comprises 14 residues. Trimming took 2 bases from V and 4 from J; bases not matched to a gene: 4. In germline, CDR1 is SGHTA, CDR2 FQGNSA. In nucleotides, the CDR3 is TGTGCCAGCAGCTTACTAGGGGGCTTCACTGAAGCTTTCTTT. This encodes CASSLLGGFTEAFF.

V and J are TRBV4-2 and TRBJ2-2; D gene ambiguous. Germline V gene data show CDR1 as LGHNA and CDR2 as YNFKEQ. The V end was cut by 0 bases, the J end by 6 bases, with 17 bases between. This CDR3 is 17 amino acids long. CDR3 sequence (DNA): TGTGCCAGCAGCCAAGATCTAGATGGATATCGGCCCGGGGAGCTGTTTTTT. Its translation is CASSQDLDGYRPGELFF.

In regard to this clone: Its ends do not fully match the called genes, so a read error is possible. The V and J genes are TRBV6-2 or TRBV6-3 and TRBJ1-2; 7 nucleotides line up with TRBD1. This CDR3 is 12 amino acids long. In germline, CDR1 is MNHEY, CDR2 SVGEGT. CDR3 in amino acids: CASSYIKGTASF. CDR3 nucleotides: TGTGCCAGCAGTTACATTAAAGGGACAGCCAGCTTC.

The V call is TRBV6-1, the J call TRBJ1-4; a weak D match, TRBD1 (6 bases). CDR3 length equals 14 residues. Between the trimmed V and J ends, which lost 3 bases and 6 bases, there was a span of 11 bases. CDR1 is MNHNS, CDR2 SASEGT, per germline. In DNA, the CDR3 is TGTGCCAGCAGTGACCAGGGGCGGGATGAAAAACTGTTTTTT. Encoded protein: CASSDQGRDEKLFF.